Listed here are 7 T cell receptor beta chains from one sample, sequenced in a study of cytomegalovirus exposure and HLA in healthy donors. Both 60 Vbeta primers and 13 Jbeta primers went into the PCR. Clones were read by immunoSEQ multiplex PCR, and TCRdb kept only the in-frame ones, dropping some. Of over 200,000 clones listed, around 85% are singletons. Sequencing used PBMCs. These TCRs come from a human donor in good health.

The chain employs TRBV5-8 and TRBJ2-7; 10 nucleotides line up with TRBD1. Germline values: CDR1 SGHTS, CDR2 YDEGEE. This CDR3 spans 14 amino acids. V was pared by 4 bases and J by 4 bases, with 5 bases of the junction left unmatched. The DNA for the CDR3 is TGTGCCAGCAGCACCGGGACAGGGGTTTACGAGCAGTACTTC. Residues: CASSTGTGVYEQYF.

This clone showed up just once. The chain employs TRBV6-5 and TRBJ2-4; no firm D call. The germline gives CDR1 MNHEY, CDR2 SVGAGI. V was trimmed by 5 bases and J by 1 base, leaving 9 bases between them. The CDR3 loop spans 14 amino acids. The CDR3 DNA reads TGTGCCAGCAGTGAAGGCAGGGCCAAAAACATTCAGTACTTC. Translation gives CASSEGRAKNIQYF.

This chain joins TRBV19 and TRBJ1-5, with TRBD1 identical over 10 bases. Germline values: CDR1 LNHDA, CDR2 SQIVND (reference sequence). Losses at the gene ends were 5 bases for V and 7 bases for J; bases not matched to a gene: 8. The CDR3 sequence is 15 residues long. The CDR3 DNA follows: TGTGCCAGTAGTCCGGACAGGGGGTTCGGACAGCCCCAGCATTTT. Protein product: CASSPDRGFGQPQHF.

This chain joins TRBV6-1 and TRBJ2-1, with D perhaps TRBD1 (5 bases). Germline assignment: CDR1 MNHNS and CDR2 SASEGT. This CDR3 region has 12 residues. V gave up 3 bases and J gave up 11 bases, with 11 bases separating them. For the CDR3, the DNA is TGTGCCAGCAGTGAGGGGCTACCCAAGCAGTTCTTC. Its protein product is CASSEGLPKQFF.

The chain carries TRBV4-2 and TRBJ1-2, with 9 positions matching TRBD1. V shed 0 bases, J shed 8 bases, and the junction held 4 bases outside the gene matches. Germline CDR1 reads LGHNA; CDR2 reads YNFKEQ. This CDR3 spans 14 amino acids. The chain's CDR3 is CASSQDRQGDGYTF. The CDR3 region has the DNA TGTGCCAGCAGCCAAGATAGACAGGGGGACGGCTACACCTTC.

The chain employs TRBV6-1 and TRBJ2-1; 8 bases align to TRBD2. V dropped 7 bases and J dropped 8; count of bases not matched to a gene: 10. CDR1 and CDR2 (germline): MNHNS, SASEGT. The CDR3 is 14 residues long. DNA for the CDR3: TGTGCCAGCAACCCACCGGCGGGGGGCTATGAGCAGTTCTTC. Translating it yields CASNPPAGGYEQFF.

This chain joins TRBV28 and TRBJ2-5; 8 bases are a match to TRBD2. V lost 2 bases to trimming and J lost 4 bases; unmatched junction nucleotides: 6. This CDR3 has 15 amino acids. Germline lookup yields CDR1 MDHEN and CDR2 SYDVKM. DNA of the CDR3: TGTGCCAGCAGTTTAGTAGCGGGAACCGCAGAGACCCAGTACTTC. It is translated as CASSLVAGTAETQYF.